A single sample is the source of the 19 T cell receptor beta chains below, sequenced in a study of Graves' ophthalmopathy and Graves' hyperthyroidism. Amplified TCR beta CDR3 regions were obtained using RNA transcripts as template. The authors performed first-round RT-PCR with HTBI primers and then a second-round multiplex PCR. TCRdb passed the multiplex PCR reads through MiXCR, listing each CDR3 protein once. This sample has 900,000 to 1,200,000 distinct CDR3 sequences, with about 36% found just once. The material sequenced was peripheral blood or thyroid tissue (not recorded which). These receptors all come from an adult man with Graves' hyperthyroidism.

This clonotype was recorded at least ten times. This chain uses TRBV27 with TRBJ1-1; D not certain. The length of the CDR3 is 13 residues. Germline assignment: CDR1 MNHEY and CDR2 SMNVEV (reference sequence). Trimming cost V 6 bases and J 4 bases, with 12 bases left between them. CDR3 region: CASRLEESTEAFF. CDR3 nucleotide sequence: TGTGCCAGCAGACTGGAGGAGAGCACTGAAGCTTTCTTT.

The chain couples TRBV20-1 to TRBJ2-7; no definite D call. Trimming stripped 3 bases from V and 0 bases from J, with 9 bases between. Germline-derived CDR1 and CDR2 are DFQATT and SNEGSKA (reference sequence). CDR3 length equals 13 residues. CDR3 residues: CSASRPVSYEQYF. CDR3 in DNA: TGCAGTGCTAGTAGGCCGGTCTCCTACGAGCAGTACTTC.

This clonotype has a single count. The rearrangement uses TRBV7-9 and TRBJ1-5; 10 bases match TRBD1. The CDR3 runs 15 residues. Germline values: CDR1 SEHNR, CDR2 FQNEAQ (reference sequence). After removal of 4 bases from V and 6 bases from J, the junction contained 6 bases not matched to a gene. As DNA, the CDR3 is TGTGCCAGCAGCTCCGGGACAGGGGACGGTCAGCCCCAGCATTTT. Amino acid sequence: CASSSGTGDGQPQHF.

V and J are TRBV29-1 and TRBJ2-7; 10 bases are a match to TRBD2. The CDR3 is 13 residues long. V shed 6 bases and J 5 bases; nucleotides not matched to a gene: 7. The germline V gene has CDR1 SQVTM and CDR2 ANQGSEA. The CDR3 sequence: CSVRGLAAHEQYF. CDR3 nucleotide sequence: TGCAGCGTCCGAGGACTAGCGGCCCACGAGCAGTACTTC.

This clonotype was observed a few times. J is TRBJ2-3 and V is TRBV10-3; D is uncertain. The germline V and J ends were trimmed by 4 bases and 6 bases, with 11 bases remaining between them. This CDR3 is 13 amino acids long. The germline gives CDR1 ENHRY, CDR2 SYGVKD. This CDR3 reads CAISVTQEDTQYF. For the CDR3, the DNA is TGTGCCATCAGTGTGACCCAAGAGGATACGCAGTATTTT.

Comments on this clonotype: Since a much larger clone is just one base distant, this may be a read error. The V and J genes are TRBV11-2 and TRBJ2-7; D is possibly TRBD1 (7 bases). Germline lookup yields CDR1 SGHAT and CDR2 FQNNGV. This CDR3 is built from 15 residues. Trimming took 5 bases from V and 2 from J, leaving 16 bases between them. The CDR3 region has the DNA TGTGCCAGCAGCCCTAGCGTAGGGACAGCCTACGAGCAGTACTTC. Its protein product is CASSPSVGTAYEQYF. The entire variable domain, with the rest obtained from reference TRBV11-2 and TRBJ2-7, is as follows: EAGVAQSPRYKIIEKRQSVAFWCNPISGHATLYWYQQILGQGPKLLIQFQNNGVVDDSQLPKDRFSAERLKGVDSTLKIQPAKLEDSAVYLCASSPSVGTAYEQYFGPGTRLTVT.

This clonotype has ten or more counts. The V and J genes are TRBV20-1 and TRBJ2-6; possible D gene TRBD2, 5 bases. The CDR3 has 14 residues. Germline CDR1 DFQATT, CDR2 SNEGSKA (reference sequence). Trimming shortened V by 4 bases and J by 2 bases, and 9 bases separated the two germline ends. The CDR3 is CSANAGAGANVLTF. The CDR3, as DNA: TGCAGTGCTAACGCGGGCGCTGGGGCCAACGTCCTGACTTTC.

This clonotype was seen at least ten times. V is TRBV7-7 and J is TRBJ2-2; D is unclear. CDR1 is SSHAT and CDR2 is FNYEAQ in the germline V gene (reference sequence). V was pared by 3 bases and J by 3 bases, with 5 bases between. CDR3 length: 13 amino acids. The DNA of the CDR3 is TGTGCCAGCAGCTTCGAGGACACCGGGGAGCTGTTTTTT. The encoded protein is CASSFEDTGELFF.

This clonotype has a count of ten or more. The gene calls are TRBV12-3 or TRBV12-4 and TRBJ1-2, with D unresolved. V was clipped by 5 bases and J by 7 bases, with 17 bases between them. CDR3 length: 14 residues. As DNA, the CDR3 is TGTGCCAGCAGTCCCGGAGCCACCTCGGGTGGCTACACCTTC. Its translation is CASSPGATSGGYTF.

As regards this clonotype: Given a much more abundant clone one base away, this may be a read error. The V gene is TRBV4-1, the J gene TRBJ2-7; D is ambiguous. Trimming shortened V by 0 bases and J by 4 bases, and 7 bases separated the two germline ends. CDR3 length equals 13 residues. Germline CDR1 reads MGHRA; CDR2 reads YSYEKL. In DNA form, the CDR3 reads TGCGCCAGCAGCCAAGATATCAGGTACGAGCAGTACTTC. Its translation: CASSQDIRYEQYF.

This clonotype was picked up one time. The chain is built from TRBV7-9 and TRBJ2-3, with 9 nucleotides matching TRBD1. This CDR3 comprises 17 residues. Germline lookup yields CDR1 SEHNR and CDR2 FQNEAQ (reference sequence). V was clipped by 5 bases and J by 4 bases; unmatched bases: 13. DNA of the CDR3: TGTGCCAGCAGCCCGATCCAGGGACAGGGATATTCAGATACGCAGTATTTT. Amino acids: CASSPIQGQGYSDTQYF.

The chain employs TRBV5-5 and TRBJ2-2; 9 nucleotides align to TRBD1. Germline assignment: CDR1 SGHKS and CDR2 YYEKEE (reference sequence). The ends lost 0 bases at V and 4 bases at J; junction bases unmatched: 10. This CDR3 region has 18 residues. The CDR3 region is CASSLESGQGFSTGELFF. The CDR3 region has the DNA TGTGCCAGCAGCTTGGAGTCGGGACAGGGTTTTAGCACCGGGGAGCTGTTTTTT. Full variable domain (outside the CDR3, taken from reference TRBV5-5 and TRBJ2-2): DAGVTQSPTHLIKTRGQQVTLRCSPISGHKSVSWYQQVLGQGPQFIFQYYEKEERGRGNFPDRFSARQFPNYSSELNVNALLLGDSALYLCASSLESGQGFSTGELFFGEGSRLTVL.

The count of this clonotype is one. A much larger clone is a single base away; this may be a read error. The rearrangement links TRBV10-2 to TRBJ1-2; D possibly corresponds to TRBD1 (5 bases). CDR3 length: 17 amino acids. Germline values: CDR1 WSHSY, CDR2 SAAADI. The CDR3, as DNA: TGTGCCAGCGGCCAAGTTCCGGGACTCACCTCCACCTATGGCTACACCTTC. Translated: CASGQVPGLTSTYGYTF.

This clonotype was counted between two and nine times. V gene TRBV7-8 combines with J gene TRBJ1-1, with TRBD1 matching over 9 bases. This CDR3 region has 19 residues. V was clipped by 4 bases and J by 4 bases; unmatched bases: 19. The germline V gene encodes CDR1 SGHVS and CDR2 FQNEAQ. The CDR3 sequence: CASSSLKFRDRVLGTEAFF. CDR3 sequence (DNA): TGTGCCAGCAGCTCCCTGAAATTCCGGGACAGGGTTTTAGGCACTGAAGCTTTCTTT.

The V call is TRBV7-2, the J call TRBJ1-2; the D is unclear. The CDR3 contains 12 residues. Per germline, CDR1 SGHTA and CDR2 FQGNSA. The ends were cut back, 1 base at V and 7 bases at J, with 7 bases in the middle. This CDR3 is CASSLETSGYTF. CDR3 bases: TGTGCCAGCAGCTTAGAGACGTCTGGCTACACCTTC. The complete variable domain, with remaining parts taken from reference TRBV7-2 and TRBJ1-2, reads GAGVSQSPSNKVTEKGKDVELRCDPISGHTALYWYRQSLGQGLEFLIYFQGNSAPDKSGLPSDRFSAERTGGSVSTLTIQRTQQEDSAVYLCASSLETSGYTFGSGTRLTVV.

This clonotype was detected only a few times. The chain carries TRBV28 and TRBJ1-2, with 10 bases matching TRBD1. V gave up 10 bases and J gave up 8 bases; unmatched junction bases: 7. The germline V gene encodes CDR1 MDHEN and CDR2 SYDVKM. The CDR3 has 12 amino acids. The chain's CDR3 is CATSGTGEGYTF. As DNA, the CDR3 is TGTGCCACCTCCGGGACAGGGGAAGGCTACACCTTC.

J is TRBJ2-2 and V is TRBV20-1, with 9 bases aligning to TRBD1. The germline V gene has CDR1 DFQATT and CDR2 SNEGSKA (reference sequence). This CDR3 comprises 16 residues. Losses at the gene ends were 6 bases for V and 4 bases for J; bases not matched to a gene: 12. The CDR3 DNA reads as TGCAGTGCCAGATTGGCCGGGACAGGGTTCACCGGGGAGCTGTTTTTT. Its translation is CSARLAGTGFTGELFF.

This clonotype was counted ten times or more. The chain carries TRBV7-7 and TRBJ2-5; tentative D call: TRBD2 (5 bases). V lost 1 base, J lost 5 bases, and 14 bases lay in between. The CDR3 has 15 amino acids. In germline, CDR1 is SSHAT, CDR2 FNYEAQ (reference sequence). The CDR3 coding sequence is TGTGCCAGCAGCTTAGGTCCGTTGTGGGAGGAGACCCAGTACTTC. Amino acid sequence: CASSLGPLWEETQYF. The variable domain in full, completed from reference TRBV7-7 and TRBJ2-5, reads GAGVSQSPRYKVTKRGQDVTLRCDPISSHATLYWYQQALGQGPEFLTYFNYEAQPDKSGLPSDRFSAERPEGSISTLTIQRTEQRDSAMYRCASSLGPLWEETQYFGPGTRLLVL.

Concerning this clonotype itself: A single base separates this from a much larger clone, so it may be a read error. The chain is built from TRBV13 and TRBJ1-3, with 7 bases that match TRBD1. Germline loops: CDR1 PRHDT, CDR2 FYEKMQ (reference sequence). CDR3 length: 14 residues. This CDR3 reads CASGDDRVGNTTYF. The DNA of the CDR3 is TGTGCCAGCGGGGACGACAGGGTGGGCAACACCACATATTTT. The full variable domain, rest sourced from reference TRBV13 and TRBJ1-3, is AAGVIQSPRHLIKEKRETATLKCYPIPRHDTVYWYQQGPGQDPQFLISFYEKMQSDKGSIPDRFSAQQFSDYHSELNMSSLELGDSALYFCASGDDRVGNTTYFGEGSWLTVV.